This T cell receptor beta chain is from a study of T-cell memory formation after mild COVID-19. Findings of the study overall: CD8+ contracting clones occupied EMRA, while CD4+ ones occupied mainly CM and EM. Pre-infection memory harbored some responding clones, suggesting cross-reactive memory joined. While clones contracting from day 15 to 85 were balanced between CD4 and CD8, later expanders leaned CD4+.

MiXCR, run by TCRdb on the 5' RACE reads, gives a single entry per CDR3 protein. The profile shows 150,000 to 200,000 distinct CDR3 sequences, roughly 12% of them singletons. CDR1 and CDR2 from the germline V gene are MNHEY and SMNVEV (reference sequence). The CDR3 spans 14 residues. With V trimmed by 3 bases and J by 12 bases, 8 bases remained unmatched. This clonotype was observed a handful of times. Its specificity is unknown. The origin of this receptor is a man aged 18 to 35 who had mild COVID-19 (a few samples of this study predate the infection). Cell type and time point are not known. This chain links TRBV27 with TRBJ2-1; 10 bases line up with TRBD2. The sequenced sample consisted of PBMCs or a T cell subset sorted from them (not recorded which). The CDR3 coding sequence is TGTGCCAGCAGTTTGGAGCGGGGGGGCCTCAGGCAGTTCTTC. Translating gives CASSLERGGLRQFF.